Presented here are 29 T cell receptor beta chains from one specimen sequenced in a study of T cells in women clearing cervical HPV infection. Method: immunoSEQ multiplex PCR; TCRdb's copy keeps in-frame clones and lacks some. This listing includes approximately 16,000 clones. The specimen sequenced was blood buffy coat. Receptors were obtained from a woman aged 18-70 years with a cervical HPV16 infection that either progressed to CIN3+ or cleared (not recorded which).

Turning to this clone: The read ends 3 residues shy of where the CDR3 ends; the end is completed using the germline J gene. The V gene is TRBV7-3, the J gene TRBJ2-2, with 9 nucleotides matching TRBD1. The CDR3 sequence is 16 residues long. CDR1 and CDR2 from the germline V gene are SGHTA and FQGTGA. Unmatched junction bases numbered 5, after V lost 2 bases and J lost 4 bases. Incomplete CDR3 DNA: TGTGCCAGCAGCTTAGCCGGACAGGGGCTCACCGGGGAG. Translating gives CASSLAGQGLTGE. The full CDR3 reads CASSLAGQGLTGELFF.

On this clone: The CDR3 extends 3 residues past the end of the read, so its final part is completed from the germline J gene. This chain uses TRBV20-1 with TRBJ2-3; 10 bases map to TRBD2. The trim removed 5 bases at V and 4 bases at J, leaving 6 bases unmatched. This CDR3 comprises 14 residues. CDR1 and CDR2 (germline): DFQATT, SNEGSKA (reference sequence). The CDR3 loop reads CSAHLAGVADTQYF. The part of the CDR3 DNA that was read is TGCAGTGCTCATCTAGCGGGGGTGGCAGATACG.

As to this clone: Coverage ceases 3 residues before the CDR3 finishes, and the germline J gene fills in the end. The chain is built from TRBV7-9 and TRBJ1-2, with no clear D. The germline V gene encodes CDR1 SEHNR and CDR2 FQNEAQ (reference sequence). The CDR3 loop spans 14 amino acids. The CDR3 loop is CASSPGPDTDTYTF. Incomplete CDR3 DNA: TGTGCCAGCAGCCCAGGCCCAGACACAGATACC.

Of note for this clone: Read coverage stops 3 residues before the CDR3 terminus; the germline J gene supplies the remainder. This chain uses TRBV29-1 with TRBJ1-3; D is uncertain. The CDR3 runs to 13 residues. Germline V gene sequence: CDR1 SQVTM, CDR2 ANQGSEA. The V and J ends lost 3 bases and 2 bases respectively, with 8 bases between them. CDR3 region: CSVEYSTGNTIYF. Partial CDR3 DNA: TGCAGCGTTGAGTACTCTACTGGAAACACC. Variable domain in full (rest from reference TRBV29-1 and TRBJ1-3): SAVISQKPSRDICQRGTSLTIQCQVDSQVTMMFWYRQQPGQSLTLIATANQGSEATYESGFVIDKFPISRPNLTFSTLTVSNMSPEDSSIYLCSVEYSTGNTIYFGEGSWLTVV.

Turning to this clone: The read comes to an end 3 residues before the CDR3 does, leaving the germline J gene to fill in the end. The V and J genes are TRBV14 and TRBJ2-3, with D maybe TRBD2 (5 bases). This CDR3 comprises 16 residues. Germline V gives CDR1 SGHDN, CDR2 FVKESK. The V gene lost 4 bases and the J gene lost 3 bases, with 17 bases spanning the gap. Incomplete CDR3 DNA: TGTGCCAGCAGCCCGAGGAGCGGAGCTAGGACAGATACG. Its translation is CASSPRSGARTDT. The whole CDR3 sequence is CASSPRSGARTDTQYF.

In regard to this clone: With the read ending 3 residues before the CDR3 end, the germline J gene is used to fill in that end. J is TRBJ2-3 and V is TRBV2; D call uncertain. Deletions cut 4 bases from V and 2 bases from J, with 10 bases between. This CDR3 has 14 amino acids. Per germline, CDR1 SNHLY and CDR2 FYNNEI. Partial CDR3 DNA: TGTGCCAGCAGTGGACAACGTTTCACAGATACG. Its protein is CASSGQRFTDT. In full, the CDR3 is CASSGQRFTDTQYF.

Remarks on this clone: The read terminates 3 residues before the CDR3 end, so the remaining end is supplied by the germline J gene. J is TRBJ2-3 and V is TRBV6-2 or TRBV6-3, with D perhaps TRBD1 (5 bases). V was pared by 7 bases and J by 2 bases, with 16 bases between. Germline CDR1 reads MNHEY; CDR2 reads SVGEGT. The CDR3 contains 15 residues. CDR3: CASTDRQTLTDTQYF. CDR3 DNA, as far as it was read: TGTGCCAGCACCGACCGACAGACTCTCACAGATACG.

CDR3 amino acids: CASSHKEAVEAFF. CDR3 bases read: TGTGCCAGCAGTCATAAGGAGGCGGTAGAA. The rearrangement joins TRBV7-8 to TRBJ1-1; D remains unclear. The read terminates 3 residues before the CDR3 end, so the remaining end is supplied by the germline J gene. CDR3 length: 13 residues. Germline CDR1 reads SGHVS; CDR2 reads FQNEAQ.

The CDR3 DNA, read in part, is TGTGCCAGCTCACCACAGGCAGGGGAAAGGTCCTACGAG. Protein product: CASSPQAGERSYE. The CDR3, in full, reads CASSPQAGERSYEQYF. The chain recombines TRBV18 with TRBJ2-7, with D possibly TRBD1 on 6 matching bases. With the read ending 3 residues before the CDR3 end, the germline J gene is used to fill in that end. The CDR3 extends over 16 amino acids. Per the germline V gene, CDR1 is KGHSH and CDR2 is LQKENI. The V end was cut by 1 base, the J end by 1 base, with 14 bases between.

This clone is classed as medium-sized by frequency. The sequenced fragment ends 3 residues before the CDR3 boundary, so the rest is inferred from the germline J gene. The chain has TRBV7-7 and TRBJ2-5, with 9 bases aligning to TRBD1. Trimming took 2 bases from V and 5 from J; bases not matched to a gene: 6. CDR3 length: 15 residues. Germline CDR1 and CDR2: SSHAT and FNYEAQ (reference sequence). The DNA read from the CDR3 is TGTGCCAGCAGCTTACTACAGGGGGCCGGGGAGACC. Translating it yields CASSLLQGAGET. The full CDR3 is CASSLLQGAGETQYF.

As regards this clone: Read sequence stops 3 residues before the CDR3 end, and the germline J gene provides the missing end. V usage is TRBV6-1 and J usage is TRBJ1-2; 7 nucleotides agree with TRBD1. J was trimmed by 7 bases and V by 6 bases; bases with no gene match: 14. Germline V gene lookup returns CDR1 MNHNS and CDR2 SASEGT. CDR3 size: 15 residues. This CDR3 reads CASRETGVQDFGYTF. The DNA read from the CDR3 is TGTGCCAGCAGAGAAACAGGGGTACAGGATTTTGGC.

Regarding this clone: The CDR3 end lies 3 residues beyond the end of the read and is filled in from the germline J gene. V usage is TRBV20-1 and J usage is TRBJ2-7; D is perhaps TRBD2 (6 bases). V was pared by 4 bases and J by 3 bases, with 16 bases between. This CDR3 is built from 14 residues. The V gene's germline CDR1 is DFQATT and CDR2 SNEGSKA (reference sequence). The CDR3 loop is CSANDRDFYYEQYF. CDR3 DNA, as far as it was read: TGCAGTGCTAACGACCGGGACTTTTACTACGAG.

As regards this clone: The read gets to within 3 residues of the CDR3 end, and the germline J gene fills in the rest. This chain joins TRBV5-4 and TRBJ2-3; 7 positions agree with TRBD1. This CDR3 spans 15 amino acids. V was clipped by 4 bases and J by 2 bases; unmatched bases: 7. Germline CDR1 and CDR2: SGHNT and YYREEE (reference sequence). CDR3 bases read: TGTGCCAGCAGCCTTCCACAGGGGATCACAGATACG. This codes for CASSLPQGITDT. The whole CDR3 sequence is CASSLPQGITDTQYF. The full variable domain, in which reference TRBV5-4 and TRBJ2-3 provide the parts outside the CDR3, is ETGVTQSPTHLIKTRGQQVTLRCSSQSGHNTVSWYQQALGQGPQFIFQYYREEENGRGNFPPRFSGLQFPNYSSELNVNALELDDSALYLCASSLPQGITDTQYFGPGTRLTVL.

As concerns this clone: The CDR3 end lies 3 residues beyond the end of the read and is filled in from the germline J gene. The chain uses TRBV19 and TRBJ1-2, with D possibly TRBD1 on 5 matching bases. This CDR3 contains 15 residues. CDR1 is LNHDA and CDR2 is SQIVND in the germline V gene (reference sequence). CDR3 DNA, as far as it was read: TGTGCCAGTAGTATAGCAACTAGCGGGGGTTCGGCG. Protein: CASSIATSGGSA. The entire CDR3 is CASSIATSGGSAYTF.

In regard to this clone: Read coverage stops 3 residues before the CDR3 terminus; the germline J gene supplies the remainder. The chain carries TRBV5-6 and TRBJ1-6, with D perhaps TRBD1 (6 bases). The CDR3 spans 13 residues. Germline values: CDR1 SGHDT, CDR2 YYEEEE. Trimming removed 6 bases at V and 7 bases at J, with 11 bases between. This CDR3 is CASTIQGNSPLHF. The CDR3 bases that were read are TGTGCCAGCACCATACAGGGAAATTCACCC.

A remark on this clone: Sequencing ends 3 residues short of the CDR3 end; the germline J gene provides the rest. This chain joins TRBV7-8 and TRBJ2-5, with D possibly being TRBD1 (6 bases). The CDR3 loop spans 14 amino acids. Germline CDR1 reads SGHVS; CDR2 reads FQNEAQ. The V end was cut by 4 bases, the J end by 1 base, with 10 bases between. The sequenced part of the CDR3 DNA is TGTGCCAGCAGCTACACAGGGATCCAAGAGACC. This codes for CASSYTGIQET. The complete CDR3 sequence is CASSYTGIQETQYF.

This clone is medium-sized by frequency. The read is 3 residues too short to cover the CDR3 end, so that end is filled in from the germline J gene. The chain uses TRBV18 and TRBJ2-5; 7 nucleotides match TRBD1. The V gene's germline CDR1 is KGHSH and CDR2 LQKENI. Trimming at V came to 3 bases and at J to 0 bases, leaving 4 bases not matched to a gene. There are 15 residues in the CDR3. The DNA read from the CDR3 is TGTGCCAGCTCACCCACAGGGGCCAACCAAGAGACC. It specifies CASSPTGANQET. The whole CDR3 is CASSPTGANQETQYF.

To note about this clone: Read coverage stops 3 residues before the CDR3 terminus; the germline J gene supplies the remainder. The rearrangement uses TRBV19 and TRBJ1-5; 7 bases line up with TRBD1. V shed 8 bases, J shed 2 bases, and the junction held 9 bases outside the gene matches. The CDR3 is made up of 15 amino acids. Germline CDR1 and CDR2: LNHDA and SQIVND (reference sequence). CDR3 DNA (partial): TGTGCCAGTTCCACAGGGGCGGCGGGCAATCAGCCC. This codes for CASSTGAAGNQP. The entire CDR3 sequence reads CASSTGAAGNQPQHF.

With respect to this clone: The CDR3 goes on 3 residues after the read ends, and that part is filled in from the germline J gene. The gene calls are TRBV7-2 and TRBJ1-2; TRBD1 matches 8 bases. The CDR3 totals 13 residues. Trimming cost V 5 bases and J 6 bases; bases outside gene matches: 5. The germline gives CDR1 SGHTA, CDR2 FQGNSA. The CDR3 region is CASSPGTGNGYTF. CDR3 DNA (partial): TGTGCCAGCAGCCCCGGGACAGGCAATGGC.

Incomplete CDR3 DNA: TGCGCCAGCAACCCAGGGGGGTCCTACAATGAG. It is translated as CASNPGGSYNE. The full CDR3 is CASNPGGSYNEQFF. The rearrangement joins TRBV5-1 to TRBJ2-1, with D perhaps matching TRBD1 (7 bases). The CDR3 end is not reached by the read, which stops 3 residues before it; the germline J gene fills it in. With 6 bases removed from V and 1 base from J, the gap between germline ends came to 11 bases. The germline CDR1 and CDR2 sequences are SGHRS and YFSETQ. The CDR3 spans 14 residues.

CDR3 DNA, as far as it was read: TGTGCCAGCAGCTTACTAGCGGGGGATGAGACC. Encoded protein: CASSLLAGDET. The full CDR3 sequence reads CASSLLAGDETQYF. This chain links TRBV7-3 with TRBJ2-5; TRBD2 aligns across 10 bases. Read data end 3 residues before the CDR3 end; the end is taken from the germline J gene. The J segment lost 5 bases and the V segment lost 2 bases, leaving 2 bases of the junction unmatched. The CDR3 totals 14 residues. Germline V gives CDR1 SGHTA, CDR2 FQGTGA.

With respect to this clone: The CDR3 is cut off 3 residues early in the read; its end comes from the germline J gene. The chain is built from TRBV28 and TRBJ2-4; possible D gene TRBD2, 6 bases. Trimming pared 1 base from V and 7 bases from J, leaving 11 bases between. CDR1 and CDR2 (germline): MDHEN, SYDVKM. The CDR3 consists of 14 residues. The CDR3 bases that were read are TGTGCCAGCAGTTTATCGACTGGGGGGAACATT. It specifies CASSLSTGGNI. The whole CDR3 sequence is CASSLSTGGNIQYF. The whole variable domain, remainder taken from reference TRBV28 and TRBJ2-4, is DVKVTQSSRYLVKRTGEKVFLECVQDMDHENMFWYRQDPGLGLRLIYFSYDVKMKEKGDIPEGYSVSREKKERFSLILESASTNQTSMYLCASSLSTGGNIQYFGAGTRLSVL.

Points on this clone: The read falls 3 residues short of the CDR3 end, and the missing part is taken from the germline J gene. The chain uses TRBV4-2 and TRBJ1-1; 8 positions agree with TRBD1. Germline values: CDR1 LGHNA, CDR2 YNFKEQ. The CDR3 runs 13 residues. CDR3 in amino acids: CASSQEKDRGAFF. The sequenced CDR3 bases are TGTGCCAGCAGCCAAGAAAAAGACAGGGGA.

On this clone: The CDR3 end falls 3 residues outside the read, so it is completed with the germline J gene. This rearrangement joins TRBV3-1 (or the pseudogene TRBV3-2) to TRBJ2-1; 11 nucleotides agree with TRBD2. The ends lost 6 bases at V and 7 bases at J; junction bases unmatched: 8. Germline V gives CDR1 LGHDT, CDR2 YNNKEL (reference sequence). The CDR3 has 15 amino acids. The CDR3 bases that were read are TGTGCCAGCAGTTTACTAGCGGGAGTTCAGAATGAG. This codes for CASSLLAGVQNE. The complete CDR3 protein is CASSLLAGVQNEQFF.

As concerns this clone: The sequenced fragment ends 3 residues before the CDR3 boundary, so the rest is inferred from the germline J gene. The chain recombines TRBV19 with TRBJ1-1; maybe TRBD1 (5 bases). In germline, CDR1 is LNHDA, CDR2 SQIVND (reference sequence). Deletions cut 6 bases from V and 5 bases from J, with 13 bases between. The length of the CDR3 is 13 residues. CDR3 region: CASRLWGGTEAFF. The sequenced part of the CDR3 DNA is TGTGCCAGTAGACTTTGGGGGGGGACTGAA.

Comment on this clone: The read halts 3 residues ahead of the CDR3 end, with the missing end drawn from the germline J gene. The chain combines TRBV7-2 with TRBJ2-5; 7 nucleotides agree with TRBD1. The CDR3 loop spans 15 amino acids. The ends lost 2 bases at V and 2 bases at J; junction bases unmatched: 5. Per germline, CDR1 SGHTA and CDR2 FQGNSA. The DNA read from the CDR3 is TGTGCCAGCAGCTTATATAGGGACAGTCAAGAGACC. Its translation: CASSLYRDSQET. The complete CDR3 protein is CASSLYRDSQETQYF.

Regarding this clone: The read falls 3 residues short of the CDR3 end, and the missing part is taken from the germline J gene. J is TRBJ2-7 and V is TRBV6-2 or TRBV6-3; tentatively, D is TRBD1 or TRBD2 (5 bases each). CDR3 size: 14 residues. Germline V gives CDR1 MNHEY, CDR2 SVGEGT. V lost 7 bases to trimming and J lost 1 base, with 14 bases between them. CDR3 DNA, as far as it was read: TGTGCCAGCAAGGGGAGAACCACTTCCTACGAG. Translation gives CASKGRTTSYE. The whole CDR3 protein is CASKGRTTSYEQYF.

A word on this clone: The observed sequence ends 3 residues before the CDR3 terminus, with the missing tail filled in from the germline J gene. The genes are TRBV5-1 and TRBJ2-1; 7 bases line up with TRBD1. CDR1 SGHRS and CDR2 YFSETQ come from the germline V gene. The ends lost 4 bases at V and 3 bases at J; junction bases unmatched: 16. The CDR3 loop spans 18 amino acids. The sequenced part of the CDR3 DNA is TGCGCCAGCAGCAGTTGGTTCAGGGGGAAGGATGACTACAATGAG. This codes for CASSSWFRGKDDYNE. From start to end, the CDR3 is CASSSWFRGKDDYNEQFF.

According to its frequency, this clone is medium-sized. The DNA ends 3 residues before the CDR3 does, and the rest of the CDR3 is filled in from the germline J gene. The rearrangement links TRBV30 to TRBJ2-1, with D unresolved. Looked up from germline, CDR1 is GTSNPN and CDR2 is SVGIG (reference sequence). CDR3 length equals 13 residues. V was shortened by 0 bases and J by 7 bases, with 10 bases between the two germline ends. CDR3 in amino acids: CAWSVSVGNEQFF. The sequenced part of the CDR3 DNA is TGTGCCTGGAGTGTGAGCGTTGGGAATGAG.